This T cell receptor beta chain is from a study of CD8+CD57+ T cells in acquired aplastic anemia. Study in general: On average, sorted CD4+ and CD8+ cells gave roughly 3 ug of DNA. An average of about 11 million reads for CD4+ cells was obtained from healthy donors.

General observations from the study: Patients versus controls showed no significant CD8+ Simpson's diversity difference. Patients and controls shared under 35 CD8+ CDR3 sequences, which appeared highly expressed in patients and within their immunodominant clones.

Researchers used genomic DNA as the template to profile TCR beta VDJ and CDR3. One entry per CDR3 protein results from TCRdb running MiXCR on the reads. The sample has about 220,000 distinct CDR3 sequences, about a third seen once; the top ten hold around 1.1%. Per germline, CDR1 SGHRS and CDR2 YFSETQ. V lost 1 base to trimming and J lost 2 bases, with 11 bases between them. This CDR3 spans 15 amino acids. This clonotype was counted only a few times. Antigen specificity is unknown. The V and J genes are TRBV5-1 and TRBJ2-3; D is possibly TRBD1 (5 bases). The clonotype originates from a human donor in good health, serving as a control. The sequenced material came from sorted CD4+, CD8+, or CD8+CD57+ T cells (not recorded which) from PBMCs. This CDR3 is CASSLWGSVTDTQYF. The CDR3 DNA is TGCGCCAGCAGCTTGTGGGGCTCCGTCACAGATACGCAGTATTTT.